Sequencing of this TCR beta chain was carried out in a study of blood T cell repertoires in COVID-19. Study-wide background: Researchers got acute and convalescent COVID-19 samples from the United States, Italy and Spain. In each case, the material was cDNA or gDNA derived from T cells, B-cell-depleted T cells, or PBMCs.

This clone was seen more than once but under ten times. Study processing details: By means of reference gene primer amplification, nucleated cell counts were estimated. Libraries were prepared by immunoSEQ multiplex PCR; TCRdb keeps only in-frame clonotypes and omits some of them. D and trimming were read from the DNA, whereas the V and J calls and clone size are those reported in that table. The sample holds 100,000 to 150,000 clones, roughly 85% seen once. Trimming pared 5 bases from V and 8 bases from J, leaving 15 bases between. CDR1 and CDR2 from the germline V gene are LNHDA and SQIVND (reference sequence). The CDR3 runs to 13 residues.

Source material: peripheral blood. This clonotype was obtained from a man aged 35-49 years with acute or convalescent COVID-19. The gene calls are TRBV19 and TRBJ1-2; D remains unclear. CDR3 nucleotide sequence: TGTGCCAGTAGTTGGGAGGGATTGAGGGGCTACACCTTC. Amino acids: CASSWEGLRGYTF.